This TCR beta chain was sequenced during a study of PD-L1 blockade in urothelial cancer. Study-level information: Most of the 29 patients were men with bladder-origin urothelial cancer.

Only in-frame clones appear in the TCRdb table, and some are missing; sequencing was by immunoSEQ multiplex PCR. The sample yields 30,000 to 40,000 clones, 82% seen once. The CDR3 covers 16 residues. V lost 1 base to trimming and J lost 3 bases; unmatched junction nucleotides: 5. In germline, CDR1 is LGHNA, CDR2 YNFKEQ. Specimen: PBMCs, collected around atezolizumab (anti-PD-L1) treatment. The chain couples TRBV4-2 to TRBJ1-2; the match to TRBD1 covers 10 bases. This receptor was obtained from a man between 65 and 80 years old with urothelial cancer. DNA for the CDR3: TGTGCCAGCAGCCAAGCGGGGGACAGGGGTGACTATGGCTACACCTTC. Amino acids: CASSQAGDRGDYGYTF.